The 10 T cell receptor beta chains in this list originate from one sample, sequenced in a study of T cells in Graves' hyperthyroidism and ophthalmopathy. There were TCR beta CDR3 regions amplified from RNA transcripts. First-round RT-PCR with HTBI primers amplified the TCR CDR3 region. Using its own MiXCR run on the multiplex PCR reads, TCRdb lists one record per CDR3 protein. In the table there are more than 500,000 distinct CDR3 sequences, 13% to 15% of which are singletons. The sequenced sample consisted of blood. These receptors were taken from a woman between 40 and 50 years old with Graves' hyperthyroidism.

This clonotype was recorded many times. The CDR3 loop reads CATSGRGEETQYF. Here the CDR3 DNA reads TGTGCCACCAGTGGTAGGGGCGAGGAGACCCAGTACTTC. This chain uses TRBV24-1 with TRBJ2-5; TRBD1 is a possible D gene (5 bases). Germline V gene data show CDR1 as KGHDR and CDR2 as SFDVKD. V dropped 5 bases and J dropped 5 bases, with 11 bases sitting between them. The CDR3 length is 13 residues.

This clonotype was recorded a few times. CDR3: CASSSHRSNQPQHF. CDR3 nucleotide sequence: TGTGCCAGCAGTTCACATAGGAGCAATCAGCCCCAGCATTTT. The chain employs TRBV27 and TRBJ1-5; D is unresolved. This CDR3 has 14 amino acids. Trimming stripped 4 bases from V and 1 base from J, with 8 bases between. Per the germline V gene, CDR1 is MNHEY and CDR2 is SMNVEV (reference sequence).

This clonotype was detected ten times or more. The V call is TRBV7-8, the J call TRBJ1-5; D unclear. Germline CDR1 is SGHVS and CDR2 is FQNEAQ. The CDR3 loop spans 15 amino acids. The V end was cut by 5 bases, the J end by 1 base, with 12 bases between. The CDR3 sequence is CASSQSAQSNQPQHF. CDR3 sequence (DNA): TGTGCCAGCAGCCAATCGGCACAGAGCAATCAGCCCCAGCATTTT.

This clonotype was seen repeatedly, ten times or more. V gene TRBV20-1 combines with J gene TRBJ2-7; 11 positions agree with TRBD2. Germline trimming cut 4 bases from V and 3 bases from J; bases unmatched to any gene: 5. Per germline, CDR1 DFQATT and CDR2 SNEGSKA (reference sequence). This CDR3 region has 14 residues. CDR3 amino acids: CSAKSGTSGYEQYF. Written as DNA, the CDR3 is TGCAGTGCTAAGTCCGGGACTAGCGGCTACGAGCAGTACTTC.

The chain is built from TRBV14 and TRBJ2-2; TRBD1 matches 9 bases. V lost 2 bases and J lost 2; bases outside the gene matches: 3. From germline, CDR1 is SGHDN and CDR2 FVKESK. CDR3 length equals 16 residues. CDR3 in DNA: TGTGCCAGCAGCCAACACAGGGGGCTTAACACCGGGGAGCTGTTTTTT. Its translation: CASSQHRGLNTGELFF.

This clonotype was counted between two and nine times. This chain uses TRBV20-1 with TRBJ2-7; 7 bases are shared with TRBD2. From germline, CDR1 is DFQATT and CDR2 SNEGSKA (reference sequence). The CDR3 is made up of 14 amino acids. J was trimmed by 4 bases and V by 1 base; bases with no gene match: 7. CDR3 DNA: TGCAGTGCTAGAGTGGCGGGAGAGAATTACGAGCAGTACTTC. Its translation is CSARVAGENYEQYF.

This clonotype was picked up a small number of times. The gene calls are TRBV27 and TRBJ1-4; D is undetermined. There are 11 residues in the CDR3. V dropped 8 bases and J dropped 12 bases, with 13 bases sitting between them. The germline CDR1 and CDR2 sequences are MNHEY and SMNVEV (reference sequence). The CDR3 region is CASPGPGELFF. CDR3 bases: TGTGCCAGCCCCGGACCAGGAGAACTGTTTTTT.

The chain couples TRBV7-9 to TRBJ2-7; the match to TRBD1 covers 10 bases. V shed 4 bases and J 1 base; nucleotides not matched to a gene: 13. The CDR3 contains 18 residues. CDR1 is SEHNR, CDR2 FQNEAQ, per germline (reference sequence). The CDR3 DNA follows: TGTGCCAGCAGCTCCGCACGTGGGGGACAGGGGTTGTCCTACGAGCAGTACTTC. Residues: CASSSARGGQGLSYEQYF.

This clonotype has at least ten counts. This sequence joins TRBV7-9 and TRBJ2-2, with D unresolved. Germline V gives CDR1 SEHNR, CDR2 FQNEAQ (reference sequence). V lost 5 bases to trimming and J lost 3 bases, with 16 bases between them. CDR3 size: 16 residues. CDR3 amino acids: CASSPRQTPYTGELFF. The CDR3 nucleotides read TGTGCCAGCAGCCCAAGACAAACACCTTACACCGGGGAGCTGTTTTTT.

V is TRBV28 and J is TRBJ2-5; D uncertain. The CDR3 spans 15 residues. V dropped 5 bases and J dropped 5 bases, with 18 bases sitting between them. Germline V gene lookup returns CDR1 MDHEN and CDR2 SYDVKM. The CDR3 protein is CASSPPGWQLETQYF. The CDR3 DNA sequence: TGTGCCAGCAGTCCCCCCGGGTGGCAGCTCGAGACCCAGTACTTC. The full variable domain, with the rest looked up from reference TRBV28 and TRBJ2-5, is DVKVTQSSRYLVKRTGEKVFLECVQDMDHENMFWYRQDPGLGLRLIYFSYDVKMKEKGDIPEGYSVSREKKERFSLILESASTNQTSMYLCASSPPGWQLETQYFGPGTRLLVL.